Listed below are T cell receptor beta chains from one sample, sequenced in a study of CD8+CD57+ T cells in acquired aplastic anemia. TCRdb processed the reads anew with MiXCR; each CDR3 protein has one entry. In the table there are more than 250,000 distinct CDR3 sequences, around 60% of which are singletons. Input material: sorted CD4+, CD8+, or CD8+CD57+ T cells (not recorded which) from PBMCs. The receptors stem from a human donor with severe aplastic anemia or a healthy control (not recorded which). Both conserved end residues are part of each CDR3. The order of the fields is D gene, clone size, V gene, J gene, CDR3 DNA, CDR3 protein. The D gene is left open where the match is weak. Clone size, where shown, is once, few, many, or a class for clones that have expanded.

D: .
size: once
V: TRBV19
J: TRBJ2-1
DNA: TGTGCCAGTAGATCGCCCAGCTACAATGAGCAGTTCTTC
CDR3: CASRSPSYNEQFF

D: .
size: .
V: TRBV20-1
J: TRBJ2-7
DNA: TGCAGTGCAACCCACCCGGGCACAACCTACGAGCAGTACTTC
CDR3: CSATHPGTTYEQYF

D: TRBD1
size: .
V: TRBV24-1
J: TRBJ2-2
DNA: TGTGCCACCAGTGACCCTGGACAGGGGAACACCGGGGAGCTGTTTTTT
CDR3: CATSDPGQGNTGELFF

D: TRBD1
size: many
V: TRBV6-5
J: TRBJ1-1
DNA: TGTGCCAGCAGTTACCTCCGGGACAGTGGCCCTAGGGCTTTCTTT
CDR3: CASSYLRDSGPRAFF

D: TRBD2
size: many
V: TRBV6-5
J: TRBJ2-2
DNA: TGTGCCAGCAGTTACTCGGAAGCGGGGGCCGGGGAGCTGTTTTTT
CDR3: CASSYSEAGAGELFF

D: .
size: many
V: TRBV7-8
J: TRBJ2-7
DNA: TGTGCCAGCAGCACCCGAACAGGGAACTCCTACGAGCAGTACTTC
CDR3: CASSTRTGNSYEQYF

D: .
size: .
V: TRBV29-1
J: TRBJ1-1
DNA: TGCAGCGTTGAGGCACTGAACACTGAAGCTTTCTTT
CDR3: CSVEALNTEAFF

D: .
size: many
V: TRBV12-3/TRBV12-4
J: TRBJ2-3
DNA: TGTGCCAGCAGTTTAGCAGGGGTATCGCAGTATTTT
CDR3: CASSLAGVSQYF

D: .
size: many
V: TRBV20-1
J: TRBJ2-1
DNA: TGCAGTGCCAATACCGGCTCCTACAATGAGCAGTTCTTC
CDR3: CSANTGSYNEQFF

D: TRBD1
size: few
V: TRBV20-1
J: TRBJ1-5
DNA: TGCAGTGCTAGAGATTCCCGTTCCAATACAGGGGTTAGCAATCAGCCCCAGCATTTT
CDR3: CSARDSRSNTGVSNQPQHF

D: .
size: .
V: TRBV5-1
J: TRBJ2-5
DNA: TGCGCCAGCAGCTTGGGGGACGGTTTCGGGCCCCAGTACTTC
CDR3: CASSLGDGFGPQYF

D: .
size: .
V: TRBV9
J: TRBJ2-7
DNA: TGTGCCAGCAGCCCAACTCAATCGGACTTTTACGAGCAGTACTTC
CDR3: CASSPTQSDFYEQYF

D: .
size: few
V: TRBV29-1
J: TRBJ1-3
DNA: TGCAGCGTTGTTCAGACAGCGGAGCGCTTAAACACCATATATTTT
CDR3: CSVVQTAERLNTIYF

D: .
size: .
V: TRBV7-9
J: TRBJ1-2
DNA: TGTGCCAGCAGCTTAAATGAGGGGACTGGCTACACCTTC
CDR3: CASSLNEGTGYTF

D: TRBD1
size: many
V: TRBV11-2
J: TRBJ1-6
DNA: TGTGCCAGCAAGGGGGCGAGGTCACCCCTCCACTTT
CDR3: CASKGARSPLHF

D: TRBD1
size: .
V: TRBV5-1
J: TRBJ2-7
DNA: TGCGCCAGCGGGGACAGTACCTACGAGCAGTACTTC
CDR3: CASGDSTYEQYF

D: TRBD2
size: once
V: TRBV20-1
J: TRBJ2-1
DNA: TGCAGTGCCCGGGGGACTAGCGGGGGGGCCGTTTACAATGAGCAGTTCTTC
CDR3: CSARGTSGGAVYNEQFF

D: .
size: few
V: TRBV6-5
J: TRBJ1-3
DNA: TGTGCCAGCAGTTACAGATTGGACGGCCTGTCGAGCTCTGGAAACACCATATATTTT
CDR3: CASSYRLDGLSSSGNTIYF

D: .
size: .
V: TRBV7-3
J: TRBJ1-1
DNA: TGTGCCAGCAGTCTCGATGCGGGGGGGGCAGGAACTGAAGCTTTCTTT
CDR3: CASSLDAGGAGTEAFF

D: TRBD2
size: few
V: TRBV6-2/TRBV6-3
J: TRBJ2-2
DNA: TGTGCCTCCTCCTTCCCGGCACTAGCGGGGGGCCCCGGGGAGCTGTTTTTT
CDR3: CASSFPALAGGPGELFF

D: .
size: .
V: TRBV7-9
J: TRBJ1-1
DNA: TGTGCCAGCAAAGGCGGGGACACTGAAGCTTTCTTT
CDR3: CASKGGDTEAFF

D: TRBD1
size: once
V: TRBV20-1
J: TRBJ1-2
DNA: TGCAGTGCTAGCCCCCTGGACAGGGGGGGGTATGGCTACACCTTC
CDR3: CSASPLDRGGYGYTF

D: .
size: many
V: TRBV4-1
J: TRBJ2-7
DNA: TGCGCCAGCAGCCATAATGGGCCGGGCTACGAGCAGTACTTC
CDR3: CASSHNGPGYEQYF

D: .
size: many
V: TRBV11-1
J: TRBJ1-1
DNA: TGTGCCAGCAGCCCCGGGACAACTATGAACACTGAAGCTTTCTTT
CDR3: CASSPGTTMNTEAFF

D: .
size: many
V: TRBV7-8
J: TRBJ2-1
DNA: TGTGCCAGCAGCTTAGGGCCTGAGCAGTTCTTC
CDR3: CASSLGPEQFF

D: .
size: .
V: TRBV7-9
J: TRBJ1-1
DNA: TGTGCCAGCAGCTTACCCAGCCCGAACACTGAAGCTTTCTTT
CDR3: CASSLPSPNTEAFF

D: TRBD2
size: .
V: TRBV5-6
J: TRBJ2-5
DNA: TGTGCCAGCCCCCCCGGGGGGGAGACCCAGTACTTC
CDR3: CASPPGGETQYF